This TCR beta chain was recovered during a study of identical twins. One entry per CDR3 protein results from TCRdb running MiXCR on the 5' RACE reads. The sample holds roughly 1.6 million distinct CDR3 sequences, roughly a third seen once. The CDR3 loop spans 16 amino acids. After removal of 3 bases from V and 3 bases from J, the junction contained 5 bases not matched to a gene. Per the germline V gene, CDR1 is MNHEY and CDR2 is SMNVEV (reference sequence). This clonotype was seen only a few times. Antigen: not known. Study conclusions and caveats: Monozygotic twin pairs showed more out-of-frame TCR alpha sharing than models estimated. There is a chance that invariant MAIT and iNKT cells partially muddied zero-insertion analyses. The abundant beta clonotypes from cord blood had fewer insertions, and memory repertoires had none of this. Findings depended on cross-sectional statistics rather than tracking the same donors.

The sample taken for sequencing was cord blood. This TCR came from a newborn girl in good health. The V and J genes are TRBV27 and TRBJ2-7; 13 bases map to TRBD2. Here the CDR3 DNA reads TGTGCCAGCAGTTTCGGGGGACTAGCGGGAAACTACGAGCAGTACTTC. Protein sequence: CASSFGGLAGNYEQYF.